This is a list of T cell receptor beta chains from one sample in a study of vaccination and CD4 T cells after COVID-19. TCRdb fed the PCR reads into MiXCR, producing one record per CDR3 protein. The data hold 22,000 or so distinct CDR3 sequences, with about 30% observed a single time. Their antigens remain unidentified. The material was CD4+ T cells from blood, cultured in vitro, obtained about 7 months after SARS-CoV-2 vaccination. Receptor source: a human donor who had recovered from COVID-19. Both conserved end residues are part of each CDR3. Fields, in order: clone size, D gene, V gene, J gene, CDR3 DNA, CDR3 protein. The D gene is left open where the match is weak. Only part of the rows carry a size: once, few, many, or a class if the clone is expanded.

>.|.|TRBV2|TRBJ2-5
TGTGCCAGCAGCCGAACACCCAGAGGAACCCAGTACTTC
CASSRTPRGTQYF
>few|.|TRBV19|TRBJ1-6
TGTGCCAGTAGTATGTCGGCGGCAGGGCGGTCACCCCTCCACTTT
CASSMSAAGRSPLHF
>.|.|TRBV20-1|TRBJ1-2
TGCAGTGCTAGGGTACAGGTGGGCGATGGCTACACCTTC
CSARVQVGDGYTF
>.|.|TRBV11-3|TRBJ1-2
TGTGCCAGCAGCTCTCCTTCGACAGTTGATAACTATGGCTACACCTTC
CASSSPSTVDNYGYTF
>.|TRBD2|TRBV5-1|TRBJ2-5
TGCGCCAGCAGCTTGCCCGAATGGTCTAGCGGGGGGCATAGTTCCCAAGAGACCCAGTACTTC
CASSLPEWSSGGHSSQETQYF
>.|TRBD1|TRBV7-7|TRBJ2-1
TGTGCTAGCAGCTTAGATGGGACAGGGATTTATGAGCAGTTCTTC
CASSLDGTGIYEQFF
>.|.|TRBV2|TRBJ2-5
TGTGCCAGCAGTGATTACAGGCAAGAGACCCAGTACTTC
CASSDYRQETQYF
>.|.|TRBV19|TRBJ1-6
TGTGCCAGTAGTATCGGAGGGGCGCCCGGGGATTCACCCCTCCACTTT
CASSIGGAPGDSPLHF
>.|.|TRBV7-2|TRBJ1-2
TGTGCCAGCAGCATAGATATACTCTATGGCTACACCTTC
CASSIDILYGYTF
>few|.|TRBV7-9|TRBJ2-3
TGTGCCAGCAGCTTTCAACGAGGACTGAGGGATACGCAGTATTTT
CASSFQRGLRDTQYF
>.|.|TRBV11-3|TRBJ2-6
TGTGCCAGCAGCTTTAGGATAGACTCTGGGGCCAACGTCCTGACTTTC
CASSFRIDSGANVLTF
>.|.|TRBV6-2/TRBV6-3|TRBJ1-1
TGTGCCAGCAGTTACTATTCGGGGTCGAGCACTGAAGCTTTCTTT
CASSYYSGSSTEAFF
>few|.|TRBV6-5|TRBJ2-7
TGTGCCAGCAGTTACCCCTCGAATTACGAGCAGTACTTC
CASSYPSNYEQYF
>.|TRBD1|TRBV4-2|TRBJ1-5
TGTGCCAGCAGCCAACCGGACAGGGCCAATCAGCCCCAGCATTTT
CASSQPDRANQPQHF
>few|.|TRBV20-1|TRBJ1-5
TGCAGTGCTAGGAGAACGAGCAATCAGCCCCAGCATTTT
CSARRTSNQPQHF
>few|TRBD2|TRBV7-9|TRBJ2-7
TGTGCCAGCAGCCTCGGGACTACCTTCGAGCAGTACTTC
CASSLGTTFEQYF
>few|TRBD2|TRBV20-1|TRBJ2-1
TGCAGTGCTAGTGTCGCTAGCGGATACAATGAGCAGTTCTTC
CSASVASGYNEQFF
>.|TRBD1|TRBV2|TRBJ1-6
TGTGCCAGCAGACAGGGGCCGAATTCGCCCCTCCACTTT
CASRQGPNSPLHF
>.|.|TRBV20-1|TRBJ2-1
TGCAGTGCTAGAGGTGGGGGACTTTACAATGAGCAGTTCTTC
CSARGGGLYNEQFF
>few|TRBD2|TRBV11-3|TRBJ2-3
TGTGCCAGCAGCCAACGACTAGCGGGAGCAGATACGCAGTATTTT
CASSQRLAGADTQYF
>.|.|TRBV5-4|TRBJ2-3
TGTGCCAGCAGCTGGTTGACAGATACGCAGTATTTT
CASSWLTDTQYF
>.|TRBD1|TRBV25-1|TRBJ2-1
TGTGCCAGCAGTGAATTGGGTACAGGGGGAATCAATGAGCAGTTCTTC
CASSELGTGGINEQFF
>.|TRBD1|TRBV20-1|TRBJ1-2
TGCAGTGCTAGAGAAGGGACAGGGGGCCCCGGGAACTATGGCTACACCTTC
CSAREGTGGPGNYGYTF
>.|.|TRBV28|TRBJ2-1
TGTGCCAGCAGTTTATATGGCTACAATGAGCAGTTCTTC
CASSLYGYNEQFF
>few|.|TRBV6-1|TRBJ2-3
TGTGCCAGTCGAGGGTCCCCCTCCCCCTTGTCGGATACGCAGTATTTT
CASRGSPSPLSDTQYF
>medium-sized|TRBD2|TRBV2|TRBJ2-3
TGTGCCAGCAGTGTTGGGACTAGCGTGGTAGATACGCAGTATTTT
CASSVGTSVVDTQYF
>large|.|TRBV27|TRBJ1-1
TGTGCCAGCATCGGCTGGGCCGGGGGTTCGGGAGCTTTCTTT
CASIGWAGGSGAFF
>few|.|TRBV7-3|TRBJ1-1
TGTGCCAGCAGCTTAAGCAGGGAAACTGAAGCTTTCTTT
CASSLSRETEAFF
>few|.|TRBV7-2|TRBJ1-6
TGTGCCAGCAGCTTAGGTCGGGGTTTGGGGAATTCACCCCTCCACTTT
CASSLGRGLGNSPLHF
>few|TRBD2|TRBV19|TRBJ2-7
TGTGCCAGTAGTATGGGGGGGGGAGCCCCCTACGAGCAGTACTTC
CASSMGGGAPYEQYF
>few|.|TRBV25-1|TRBJ2-7
TGTGCCAGCAGAGCGGTAAGCTCCTACGAGCAGTACTTC
CASRAVSSYEQYF
>once|.|TRBV5-4|TRBJ1-1
TGTGCCAGCAGATCCATGGGGCGGGACAAAGGGAACACTGAAGCTTTCTTT
CASRSMGRDKGNTEAFF
>few|.|TRBV7-2|TRBJ2-1
TGTGCCAGCAGCTCCCGACGGATAGGGGGGGATGAGCAGTTCTTC
CASSSRRIGGDEQFF
>medium-sized|.|TRBV15|TRBJ2-5
TGTGCCACCAGCAGAACGGACAGTTGGGAGACCCAGTACTTC
CATSRTDSWETQYF
>.|TRBD2|TRBV6-5|TRBJ2-3
TGTGCCAGCAGTTACCCTACTACCTGGAATAGCGGGGGGGGCACAGATACGCAGTATTTT
CASSYPTTWNSGGGTDTQYF
>few|TRBD1|TRBV20-1|TRBJ2-7
TGCAGTGCTAACCCGGGACAGGGATCCCACGAGCAGTACTTC
CSANPGQGSHEQYF
>.|.|TRBV20-1|TRBJ1-5
TGCAGTGCTGCCCAGGGACCGGTTAATCAGCCCCAGCATTTT
CSAAQGPVNQPQHF
>.|TRBD2|TRBV5-1|TRBJ2-3
TGCGCCAGCAGCTTACTAGCGGCGACAGATACGCAGTATTTT
CASSLLAATDTQYF
>.|TRBD1|TRBV6-1|TRBJ2-1
TGTGCCAGCAAACCCAGGGGGCGATTTGGCAATGAGCAGTTCTTC
CASKPRGRFGNEQFF